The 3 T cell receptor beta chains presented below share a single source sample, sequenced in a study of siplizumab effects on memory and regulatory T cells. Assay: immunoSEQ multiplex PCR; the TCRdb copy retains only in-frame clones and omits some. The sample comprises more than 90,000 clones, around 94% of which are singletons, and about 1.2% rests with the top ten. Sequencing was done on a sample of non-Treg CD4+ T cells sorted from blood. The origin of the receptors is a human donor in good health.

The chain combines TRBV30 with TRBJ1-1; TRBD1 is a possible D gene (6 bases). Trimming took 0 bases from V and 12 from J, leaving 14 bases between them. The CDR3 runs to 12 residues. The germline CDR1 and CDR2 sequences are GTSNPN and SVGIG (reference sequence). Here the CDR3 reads CAWSVLAGATFF. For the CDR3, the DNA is TGTGCCTGGAGTGTATTGGCAGGGGCGACTTTCTTT.

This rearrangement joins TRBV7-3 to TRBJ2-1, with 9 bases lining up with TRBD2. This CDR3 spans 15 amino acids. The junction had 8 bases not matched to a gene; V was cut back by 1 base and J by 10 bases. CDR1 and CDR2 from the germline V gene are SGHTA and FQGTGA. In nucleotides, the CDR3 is TGTGCCAGCAGCTTAATTAGCGGGAGTTGGCAAGAGCAGTTCTTC. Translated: CASSLISGSWQEQFF.

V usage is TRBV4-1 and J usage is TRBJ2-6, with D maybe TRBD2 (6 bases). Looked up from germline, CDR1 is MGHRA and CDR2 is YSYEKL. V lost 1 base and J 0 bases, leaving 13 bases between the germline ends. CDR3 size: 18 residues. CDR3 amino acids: CASSQVGRLSSGANVLTF. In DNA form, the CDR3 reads TGCGCCAGCAGCCAAGTCGGGAGACTAAGCTCTGGGGCCAACGTCCTGACTTTC.